This T cell receptor beta chain was retrieved from a study of T cell clones after liver transplantation. Study at large: A pre-transplant mixed lymphocyte reaction with TCRbeta sequencing defined graft-donor-reactive clones followed in post-transplant blood. Standard immunosuppression, with no induction, continued until 12-24 months after transplant. Apart from a few HCV-positive recipients, transplants were for non-autoimmune, non-viral reasons.

Sequenced by immunoSEQ multiplex PCR; TCRdb stores in-frame clones only, minus some. The data show nearly 55,000 clones, approximately 84% seen once. Study-level findings and limits: A larger donor-reactive than third-party decline suggested partial antigen-specific deletion.

This CDR3 spans 12 amino acids. Germline CDR1 is MNHNY and CDR2 is SVGAGI (reference sequence). Trimming cost V 4 bases and J 5 bases, with 8 bases left between them. This clone was seen only once. The antigen remains undetermined. The V and J genes are TRBV6-6 and TRBJ2-5, with TRBD2 as a possible D gene (6 bases). The TCR sequence derives from a human donor who received a liver transplant. Sequenced material: CD4+ T cells from blood, taken before liver transplant. CDR3 nucleotides: TGTGCCAGCAGTTTTGGAGGGGAGACCCAGTACTTC. Translating gives CASSFGGETQYF.